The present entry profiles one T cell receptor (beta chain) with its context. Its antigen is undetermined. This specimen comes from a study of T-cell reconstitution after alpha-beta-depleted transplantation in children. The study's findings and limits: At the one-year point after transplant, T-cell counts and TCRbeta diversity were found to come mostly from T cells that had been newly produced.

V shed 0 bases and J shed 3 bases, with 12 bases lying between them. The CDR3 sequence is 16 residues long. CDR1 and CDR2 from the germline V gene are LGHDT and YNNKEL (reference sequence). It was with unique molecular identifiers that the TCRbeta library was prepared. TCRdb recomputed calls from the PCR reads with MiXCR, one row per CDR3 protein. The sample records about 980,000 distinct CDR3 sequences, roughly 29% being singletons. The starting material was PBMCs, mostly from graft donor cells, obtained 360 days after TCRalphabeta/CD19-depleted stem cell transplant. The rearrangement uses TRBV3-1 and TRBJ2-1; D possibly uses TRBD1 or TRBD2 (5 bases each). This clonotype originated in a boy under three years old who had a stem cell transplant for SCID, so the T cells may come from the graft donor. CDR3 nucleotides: TGTGCCAGCAGCCAAGAGGTGGGGGTCCGCTACAATGAGCAGTTCTTC. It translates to CASSQEVGVRYNEQFF.